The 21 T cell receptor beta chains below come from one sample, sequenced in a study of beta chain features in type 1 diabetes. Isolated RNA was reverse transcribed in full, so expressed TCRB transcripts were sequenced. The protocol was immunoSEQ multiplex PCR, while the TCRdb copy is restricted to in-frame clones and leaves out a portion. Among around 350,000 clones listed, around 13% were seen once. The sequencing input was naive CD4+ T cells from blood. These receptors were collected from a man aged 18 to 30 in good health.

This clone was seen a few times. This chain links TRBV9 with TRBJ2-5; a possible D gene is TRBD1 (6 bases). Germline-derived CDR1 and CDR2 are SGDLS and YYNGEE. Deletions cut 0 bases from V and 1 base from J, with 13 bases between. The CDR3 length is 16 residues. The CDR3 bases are TGTGCCAGCAGCGTAGGAACAGGGTCCCTCCAAGAGACCCAGTACTTC. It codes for CASSVGTGSLQETQYF.

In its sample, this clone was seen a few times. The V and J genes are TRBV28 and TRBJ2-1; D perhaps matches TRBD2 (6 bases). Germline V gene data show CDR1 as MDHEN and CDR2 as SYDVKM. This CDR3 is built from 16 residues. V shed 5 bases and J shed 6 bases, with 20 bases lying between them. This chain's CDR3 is CASSLGAAGTSNEQFF. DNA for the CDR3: TGTGCCAGCAGTCTAGGTGCGGCCGGGACTTCCAATGAGCAGTTCTTC. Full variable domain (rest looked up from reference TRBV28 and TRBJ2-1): DVKVTQSSRYLVKRTGEKVFLECVQDMDHENMFWYRQDPGLGLRLIYFSYDVKMKEKGDIPEGYSVSREKKERFSLILESASTNQTSMYLCASSLGAAGTSNEQFFGPGTRLTVL.

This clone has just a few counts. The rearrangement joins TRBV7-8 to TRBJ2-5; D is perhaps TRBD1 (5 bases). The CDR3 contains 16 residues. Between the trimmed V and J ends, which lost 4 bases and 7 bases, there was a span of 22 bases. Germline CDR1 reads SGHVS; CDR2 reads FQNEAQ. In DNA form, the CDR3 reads TGTGCCAGCAGCTCTAAGATGACAGAACCGGTGACGACCCAGTACTTC. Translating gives CASSSKMTEPVTTQYF.

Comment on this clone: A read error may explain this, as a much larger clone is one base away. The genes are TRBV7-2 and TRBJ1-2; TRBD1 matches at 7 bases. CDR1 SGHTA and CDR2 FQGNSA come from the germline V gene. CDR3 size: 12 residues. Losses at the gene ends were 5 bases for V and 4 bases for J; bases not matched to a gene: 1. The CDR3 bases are TGTGCCAGCAGCCGGGACAGCTATGGCTACACCTTC. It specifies CASSRDSYGYTF.

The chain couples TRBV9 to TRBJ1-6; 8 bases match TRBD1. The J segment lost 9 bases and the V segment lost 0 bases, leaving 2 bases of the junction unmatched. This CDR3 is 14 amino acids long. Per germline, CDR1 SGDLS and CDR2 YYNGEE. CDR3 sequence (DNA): TGTGCCAGCAGCGTAGAACAGGGGGGTTCACCCCTCCACTTT. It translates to CASSVEQGGSPLHF.

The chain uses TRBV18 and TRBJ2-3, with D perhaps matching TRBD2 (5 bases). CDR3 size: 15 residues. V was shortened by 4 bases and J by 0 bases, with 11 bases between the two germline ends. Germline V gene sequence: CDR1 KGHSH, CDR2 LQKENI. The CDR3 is CASSHRTGSTDTQYF. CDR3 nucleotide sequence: TGTGCCAGCTCACATCGAACGGGGAGCACAGATACGCAGTATTTT.

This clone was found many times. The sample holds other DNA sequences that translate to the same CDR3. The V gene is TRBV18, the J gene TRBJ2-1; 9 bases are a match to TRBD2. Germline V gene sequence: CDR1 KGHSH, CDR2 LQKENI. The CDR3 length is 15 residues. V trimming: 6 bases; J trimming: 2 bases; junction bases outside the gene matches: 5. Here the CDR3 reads CASSPTSGTYNEQFF. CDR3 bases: TGTGCCAGCTCCCCGACTAGCGGCACCTACAATGAGCAGTTCTTC.

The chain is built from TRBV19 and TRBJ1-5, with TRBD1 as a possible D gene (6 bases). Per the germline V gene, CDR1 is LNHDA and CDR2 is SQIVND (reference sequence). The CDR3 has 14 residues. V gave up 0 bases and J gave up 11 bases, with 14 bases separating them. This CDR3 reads CASSIEPRGEAQHF. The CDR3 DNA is TGTGCCAGTAGTATAGAGCCCAGGGGCGAAGCCCAGCATTTT.

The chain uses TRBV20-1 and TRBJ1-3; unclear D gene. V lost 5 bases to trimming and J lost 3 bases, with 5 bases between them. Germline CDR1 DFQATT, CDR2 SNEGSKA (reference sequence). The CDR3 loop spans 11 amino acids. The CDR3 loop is CSAFGGNTIYF. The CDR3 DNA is TGCAGTGCTTTCGGTGGAAACACCATATATTTT.

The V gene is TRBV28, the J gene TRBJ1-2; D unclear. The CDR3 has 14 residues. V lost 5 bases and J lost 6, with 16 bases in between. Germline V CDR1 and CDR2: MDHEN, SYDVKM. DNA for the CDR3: TGTGCCAGCAGTGGGCCGGGAGGTCAAGATGGCTACACCTTC. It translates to CASSGPGGQDGYTF.

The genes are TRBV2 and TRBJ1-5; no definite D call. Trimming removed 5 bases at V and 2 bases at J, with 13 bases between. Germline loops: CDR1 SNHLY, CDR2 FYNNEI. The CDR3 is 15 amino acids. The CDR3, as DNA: TGTGCCAGCAGTCCGGGGTTCCGGGGCAATCAGCCCCAGCATTTT. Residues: CASSPGFRGNQPQHF.

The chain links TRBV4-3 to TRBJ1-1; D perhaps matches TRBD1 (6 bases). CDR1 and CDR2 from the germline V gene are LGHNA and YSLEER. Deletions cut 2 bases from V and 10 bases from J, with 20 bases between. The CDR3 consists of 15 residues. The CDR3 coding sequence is TGCGCCAGCAGCCAACTAGAACAGGGTTCCGGTGGAGCTTTCTTT. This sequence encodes CASSQLEQGSGGAFF.

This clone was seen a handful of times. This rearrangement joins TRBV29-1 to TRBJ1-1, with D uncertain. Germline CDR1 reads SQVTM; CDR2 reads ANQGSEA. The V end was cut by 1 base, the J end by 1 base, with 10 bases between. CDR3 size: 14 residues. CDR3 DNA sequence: TGCAGCGTTGAAGTAAGGCAGGCGAACACTGAAGCTTTCTTT. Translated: CSVEVRQANTEAFF.

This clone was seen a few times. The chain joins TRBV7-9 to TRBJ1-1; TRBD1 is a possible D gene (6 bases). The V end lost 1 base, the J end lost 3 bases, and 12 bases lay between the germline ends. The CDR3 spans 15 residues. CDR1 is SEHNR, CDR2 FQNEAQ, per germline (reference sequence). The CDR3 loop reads CASSLEGVWDTEAFF. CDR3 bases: TGTGCCAGCAGCTTAGAGGGGGTTTGGGACACTGAAGCTTTCTTT.

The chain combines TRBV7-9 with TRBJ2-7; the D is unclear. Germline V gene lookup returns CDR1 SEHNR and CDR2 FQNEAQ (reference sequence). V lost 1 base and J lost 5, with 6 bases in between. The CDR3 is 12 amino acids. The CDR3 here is CASSLVGHEQYF. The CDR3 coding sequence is TGTGCCAGCAGCTTAGTGGGCCACGAGCAGTACTTC.

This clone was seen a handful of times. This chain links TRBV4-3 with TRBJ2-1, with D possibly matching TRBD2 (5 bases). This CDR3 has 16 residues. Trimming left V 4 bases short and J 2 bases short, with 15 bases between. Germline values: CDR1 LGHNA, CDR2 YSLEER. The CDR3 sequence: CASSREFRRTYNEQFF. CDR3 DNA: TGCGCCAGCAGCCGGGAGTTTAGGAGGACCTACAATGAGCAGTTCTTC.

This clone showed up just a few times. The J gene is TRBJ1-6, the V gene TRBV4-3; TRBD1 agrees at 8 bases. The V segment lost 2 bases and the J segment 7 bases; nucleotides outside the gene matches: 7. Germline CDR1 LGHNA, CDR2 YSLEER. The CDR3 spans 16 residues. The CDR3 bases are TGCGCCAGCAGCCAACAATCAGGGGGCCGGAATTCACCCCTCCACTTT. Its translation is CASSQQSGGRNSPLHF.

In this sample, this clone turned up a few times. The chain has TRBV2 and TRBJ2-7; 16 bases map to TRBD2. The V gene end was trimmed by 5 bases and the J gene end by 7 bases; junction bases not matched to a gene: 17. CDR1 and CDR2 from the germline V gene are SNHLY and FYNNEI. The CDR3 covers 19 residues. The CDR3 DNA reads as TGTGCCAGCAGTCAAACCGGGACTAGCGGGGGGGCCCGGACTACGGAGCAGTACTTC. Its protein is CASSQTGTSGGARTTEQYF. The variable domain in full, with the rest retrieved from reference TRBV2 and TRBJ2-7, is EPEVTQTPSHQVTQMGQEVILRCVPISNHLYFYWYRQILGQKVEFLVSFYNNEISEKSEIFDDQFSVERPDGSNFTLKIRSTKLEDSAMYFCASSQTGTSGGARTTEQYFGPGTRLTVT.

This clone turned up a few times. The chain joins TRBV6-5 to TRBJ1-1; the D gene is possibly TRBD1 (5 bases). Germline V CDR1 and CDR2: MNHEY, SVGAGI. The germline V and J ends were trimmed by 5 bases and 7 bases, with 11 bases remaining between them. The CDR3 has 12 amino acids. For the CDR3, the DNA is TGTGCCAGCAGTCCCGGGCAGGGTGAAGCTTTCTTT. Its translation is CASSPGQGEAFF.

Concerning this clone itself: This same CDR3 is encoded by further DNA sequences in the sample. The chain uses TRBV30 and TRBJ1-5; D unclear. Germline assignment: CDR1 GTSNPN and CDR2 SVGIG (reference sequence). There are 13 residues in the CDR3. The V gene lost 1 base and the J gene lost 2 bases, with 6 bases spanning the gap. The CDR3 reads CAWSARGNQPQHF. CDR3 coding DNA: TGTGCCTGGAGTGCCCGGGGCAATCAGCCCCAGCATTTT.

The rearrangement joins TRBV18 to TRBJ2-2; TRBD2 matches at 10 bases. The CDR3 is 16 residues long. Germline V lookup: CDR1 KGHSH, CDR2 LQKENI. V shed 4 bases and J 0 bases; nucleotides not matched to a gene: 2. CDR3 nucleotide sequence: TGTGCCAGCTCACAAACTAGCGGGACGAACACCGGGGAGCTGTTTTTT. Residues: CASSQTSGTNTGELFF. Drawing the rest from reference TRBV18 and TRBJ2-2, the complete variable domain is NAGVMQNPRHLVRRRGQEARLRCSPMKGHSHVYWYRQLPEEGLKFMVYLQKENIIDESGMPKERFSAEFPKEGPSILRIQQVVRGDSAAYFCASSQTSGTNTGELFFGEGSRLTVL.